This entry lists 26 T cell receptor beta chains sequenced from one sample in a study of identical twins. TCRdb itself ran the 5' RACE reads through MiXCR, one entry per CDR3 protein. The table has 400,000 to 650,000 distinct CDR3 sequences, roughly a fifth seen once. This sample was shared with a second study, whose subject was T cells expressing NK-cell markers.

The sequenced material came from CD4+ T cells sorted from blood. These receptors were obtained from a woman aged 18-35 years in good health.

For this clonotype: The CDR3 end shows no conserved phenylalanine or tryptophan, and so a read error is likely. The chain joins TRBV29-1 to TRBJ2-7, with 10 bases that match TRBD1. This CDR3 is 14 amino acids long. V dropped 4 bases and J dropped 3; count of bases not matched to a gene: 6. Looked up from germline, CDR1 is SQVTM and CDR2 is ANQGSEA. In DNA form, the CDR3 reads TGCAGCGTTGTCCGCCGGACAGGGGGCTACGAGCAGTACTAC. Its protein is CSVVRRTGGYEQYY.

This chain connects TRBV29-1 to TRBJ2-7, with 7 bases that match TRBD2. The J segment lost 1 base and the V segment lost 6 bases, leaving 6 bases of the junction unmatched. This CDR3 region has 13 residues. Germline loops: CDR1 SQVTM, CDR2 ANQGSEA. CDR3: CSVSKGLSYEQYF. The CDR3 DNA reads TGCAGCGTGTCGAAGGGACTATCCTACGAGCAGTACTTC.

The chain carries TRBV29-1 and TRBJ2-1, with D uncertain. Trimming removed 6 bases from V and 10 bases from J, with 16 bases in between. Germline V gene lookup returns CDR1 SQVTM and CDR2 ANQGSEA. The CDR3 is 12 residues long. This CDR3 reads CSVRSTVWEQFF. The CDR3 nucleotides read TGCAGCGTGAGATCGACTGTATGGGAGCAGTTCTTC.

In this sample, this clonotype turned up a few times. The CDR3 does not close with the conserved phenylalanine or tryptophan, likely indicating a read error. The chain has TRBV29-1 and TRBJ2-7, with 11 bases lining up with TRBD1. V dropped 7 bases and J dropped 5; count of bases not matched to a gene: 4. This CDR3 is built from 12 residues. Germline V lookup: CDR1 SQVTM, CDR2 ANQGSEA. Here the CDR3 DNA reads TGCAGCGCCCCGGGACAGGGGGACGAGCAGTACTTG. Encoded protein: CSAPGQGDEQYL.

This clonotype was counted only a few times. The rearrangement joins TRBV27 to TRBJ2-7, with no clear D. Trimming pared 4 bases from V and 0 bases from J, leaving 10 bases between. This CDR3 has 14 amino acids. Germline V gives CDR1 MNHEY, CDR2 SMNVEV (reference sequence). DNA of the CDR3: TGTGCCAGCAGTTCTGAAGGAAGCTCCTACGAGCAGTACTTC. Protein product: CASSSEGSSYEQYF.

This clonotype showed up just a few times. The chain recombines TRBV11-3 with TRBJ1-3; D gene ambiguous. V was cut by 1 base and J by 2 bases, with 9 bases left in between. Looked up from germline, CDR1 is SGHNT and CDR2 is YENEEA. The CDR3 is 15 amino acids. Written as DNA, the CDR3 is TGTGCCAGCAGCTTAGGCGGGCGACCTGGAAACACCATATATTTT. Amino acid sequence: CASSLGGRPGNTIYF.

The chain carries TRBV5-4 and TRBJ2-1; D is undetermined. CDR1 and CDR2 (germline): SGHNT, YYREEE (reference sequence). The V and J ends lost 10 bases and 6 bases respectively, with 17 bases between them. This CDR3 region has 13 residues. DNA for the CDR3: TGTGCCGGCCGGGCCATCGGTAGCAATGAGCAGTTCTTC. Its protein is CAGRAIGSNEQFF. The whole variable domain, filled in from reference TRBV5-4 and TRBJ2-1, reads ETGVTQSPTHLIKTRGQQVTLRCSSQSGHNTVSWYQQALGQGPQFIFQYYREEENGRGNFPPRFSGLQFPNYSSELNVNALELDDSALYLCAGRAIGSNEQFFGPGTRLTVL.

The V call is TRBV11-3, the J call TRBJ2-5; D gene uncertain. Germline lookup yields CDR1 SGHNT and CDR2 YENEEA. The length of the CDR3 is 15 residues. Deletions cut 1 base from V and 2 bases from J, with 11 bases between. CDR3 protein: CASSLGLTPQETQYF. In DNA form, the CDR3 reads TGTGCCAGCAGCTTAGGACTGACACCACAAGAGACCCAGTACTTC.

This rearrangement joins TRBV6-1 to TRBJ2-5; 10 bases map to TRBD1. The CDR3 is 14 amino acids. CDR1 is MNHNS and CDR2 is SASEGT in the germline V gene. The V segment lost 6 bases and the J segment 7 bases; nucleotides outside the gene matches: 8. CDR3 coding DNA: TGTGCCAGCAGGACCGGGACAGGGGAGGGGACCCAGTACTTC. Amino acid sequence: CASRTGTGEGTQYF.

This clonotype occurred many times. V is TRBV20-1 and J is TRBJ1-1; D remains unclear. This CDR3 comprises 12 residues. Germline V gene lookup returns CDR1 DFQATT and CDR2 SNEGSKA (reference sequence). Trimming shortened V by 1 base and J by 11 bases, and 14 bases separated the two germline ends. In DNA, the CDR3 is TGCAGTGCTAGAGTCGAACAGACGGAGGCTTTCTTT. Protein product: CSARVEQTEAFF.

The V and J genes are TRBV6-5 and TRBJ2-7, with D tentatively TRBD2 (6 bases). V shed 2 bases and J shed 7 bases, with 18 bases lying between them. This CDR3 contains 15 residues. Germline V gene sequence: CDR1 MNHEY, CDR2 SVGAGI. The CDR3 protein is CASSYGAGIRREQYF. DNA of the CDR3: TGTGCCAGCAGTTACGGGGCGGGAATAAGAAGAGAGCAGTACTTC.

This clonotype has just one count. V gene TRBV6-1 combines with J gene TRBJ1-1; 12 nucleotides line up with TRBD1. This CDR3 contains 15 residues. The germline CDR1 and CDR2 sequences are MNHNS and SASEGT. V shed 5 bases and J 10 bases; nucleotides not matched to a gene: 11. The CDR3 bases are TGTGCCAGCAGTCTCCGCCCGGGACAGGGGGCTCGAGCTTTCTTT. Encoded protein: CASSLRPGQGARAFF.

The V call is TRBV7-8, the J call TRBJ2-2, with no clear D. Germline CDR1 is SGHVS and CDR2 is FQNEAQ. The germline V and J ends were trimmed by 3 bases and 6 bases, with 11 bases remaining between them. There are 14 residues in the CDR3. CDR3 loop: CASSLADWAGELFF. CDR3 sequence (DNA): TGTGCCAGCAGCTTGGCGGATTGGGCCGGGGAGCTGTTTTTT.

The chain has TRBV20-1 and TRBJ1-4; D unresolved. CDR1 DFQATT and CDR2 SNEGSKA come from the germline V gene (reference sequence). The CDR3 runs to 14 residues. The V gene lost 3 bases and the J gene lost 8 bases, with 16 bases spanning the gap. DNA for the CDR3: TGCAGTGCTAGGCCCGGGGATAGGTGGGAAAAACTGTTTTTT. It codes for CSARPGDRWEKLFF.

This clonotype has just a few counts. The chain is built from TRBV13 and TRBJ1-1; D is unresolved. Trimming stripped 8 bases from V and 0 bases from J, with 13 bases between. This CDR3 is built from 14 residues. The germline gives CDR1 PRHDT, CDR2 FYEKMQ (reference sequence). For the CDR3, the DNA is TGTGCCAGCTTCCTTTACCCCATGAACACTGAAGCTTTCTTT. Translation gives CASFLYPMNTEAFF.

In its sample, this clonotype was seen a few times. J is TRBJ1-6 and V is TRBV7-2; no clear D gene. V lost 5 bases to trimming and J lost 10 bases, with 15 bases between them. There are 14 residues in the CDR3. CDR1 and CDR2 (germline): SGHTA, FQGNSA. This CDR3 reads CASSPPGFQSPLHF. CDR3 nucleotide sequence: TGTGCCAGCAGCCCCCCGGGCTTCCAATCACCCCTCCACTTT.

This clonotype was seen a few times. This chain links TRBV18 with TRBJ2-3; 8 bases fit TRBD2. V shed 1 base and J 1 base; nucleotides not matched to a gene: 4. The CDR3 has 16 amino acids. The V gene's germline CDR1 is KGHSH and CDR2 LQKENI. DNA for the CDR3: TGTGCCAGCTCACCACGTCTGACTAGCGGCACAGATACGCAGTATTTT. It is translated as CASSPRLTSGTDTQYF.

This clonotype was detected only a few times. This rearrangement joins TRBV6-5 to TRBJ2-1, with D perhaps TRBD1 or TRBD2 (5 bases each). Germline CDR1 MNHEY, CDR2 SVGAGI. The CDR3 extends over 12 amino acids. Trimming removed 5 bases from V and 13 bases from J, with 15 bases in between. The CDR3 DNA is TGTGCCAGCAGTCCCATACACGGGGCCCAGTTCTTC. Translating gives CASSPIHGAQFF.

This rearrangement joins TRBV10-2 to TRBJ2-3, with D unresolved. The CDR3 runs to 11 residues. Trimming took 3 bases from V and 7 from J, leaving 5 bases between them. From germline, CDR1 is WSHSY and CDR2 SAAADI. CDR3 nucleotides: TGCGCCAGCAGTGAAGGGTATACGCAGTATTTT. It specifies CASSEGYTQYF.

The chain combines TRBV20-1 with TRBJ1-5; TRBD1 might be the D (6 bases). The length of the CDR3 is 13 residues. The V gene's germline CDR1 is DFQATT and CDR2 SNEGSKA (reference sequence). Trimming removed 6 bases at V and 5 bases at J, with 14 bases between. In DNA form, the CDR3 reads TGCAGTGCAAGGGGACACCTGGATCAGCCCCAGCATTTT. Encoded protein: CSARGHLDQPQHF.

The chain has TRBV12-3 or TRBV12-4 and TRBJ2-3, with TRBD2 identical over 7 bases. This CDR3 is built from 12 residues. V shed 6 bases and J 6 bases; nucleotides not matched to a gene: 3. Written as DNA, the CDR3 is TGTGCCAGCAGGCCGCGGGGGGATACGCAGTATTTT. This gives the protein CASRPRGDTQYF.

In DNA form, the CDR3 reads TGCAGTGCAACGAAAGAAACAGGGAGGGTCGATGGCTACACCTTC. Translation gives CSATKETGRVDGYTF. This chain uses TRBV20-1 with TRBJ1-2; D is possibly TRBD1 (6 bases). Per the germline V gene, CDR1 is DFQATT and CDR2 is SNEGSKA (reference sequence). The length of the CDR3 is 15 residues. V was clipped by 6 bases and J by 6 bases, with 23 bases between them.

This clonotype appeared a few times. The V call is TRBV29-1, the J call TRBJ2-7; D is possibly TRBD2 (5 bases). V lost 6 bases and J lost 13, with 22 bases in between. Per the germline V gene, CDR1 is SQVTM and CDR2 is ANQGSEA. The CDR3 consists of 12 residues. CDR3 amino acids: CSVAWGRTPVYF. For the CDR3, the DNA is TGCAGCGTGGCGTGGGGTCGGACTCCGGTATACTTC.

This clonotype turned up a few times. The chain employs TRBV3-1 and TRBJ1-5, with TRBD1 as a possible D gene (5 bases). Germline CDR1 reads LGHDT; CDR2 reads YNNKEL (reference sequence). The CDR3 totals 13 residues. Trimming shortened V by 2 bases and J by 5 bases, and 7 bases separated the two germline ends. The CDR3 here is CASSQMTDQPQHF. The CDR3 DNA follows: TGTGCCAGCAGCCAAATGACAGATCAGCCCCAGCATTTT.

This chain joins TRBV2 and TRBJ1-1; TRBD1 is a possible D gene (5 bases). The CDR3 totals 12 residues. Trimming took 2 bases from V and 11 from J, leaving 12 bases between them. Germline CDR1 is SNHLY and CDR2 is FYNNEI. The CDR3 sequence: CASSELAGKAFF. CDR3 nucleotides: TGTGCCAGCAGTGAACTGGCAGGGAAGGCTTTCTTT.

The rearrangement joins TRBV2 to TRBJ2-1, with D hard to call. Germline CDR1 is SNHLY and CDR2 is FYNNEI. Trimming left V 4 bases short and J 9 bases short, with 10 bases between. The CDR3 runs 12 residues. The CDR3 DNA is TGTGCCAGCAGTGTTCAGAAAATTGAGCAGTTCTTC. It is translated as CASSVQKIEQFF.